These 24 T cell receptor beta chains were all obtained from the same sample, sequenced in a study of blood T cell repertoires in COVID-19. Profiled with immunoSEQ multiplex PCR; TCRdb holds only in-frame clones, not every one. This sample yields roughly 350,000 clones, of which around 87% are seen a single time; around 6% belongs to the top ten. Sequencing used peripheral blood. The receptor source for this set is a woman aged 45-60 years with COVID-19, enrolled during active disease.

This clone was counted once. The CDR3 DNA follows: TGTGCCAGCAGTTTAATGGAGGGAACGGGCAATCAGCCCCAGCATTTT. Translating gives CASSLMEGTGNQPQHF. The chain couples TRBV28 to TRBJ1-5; D unclear. The germline V and J ends were trimmed by 2 bases and 2 bases, with 13 bases remaining between them. This CDR3 contains 16 residues. Germline CDR1 and CDR2: MDHEN and SYDVKM.

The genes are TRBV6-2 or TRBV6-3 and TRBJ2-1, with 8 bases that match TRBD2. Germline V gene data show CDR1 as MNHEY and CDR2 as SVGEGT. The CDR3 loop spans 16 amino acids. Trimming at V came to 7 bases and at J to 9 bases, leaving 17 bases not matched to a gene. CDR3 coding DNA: TGTGCCAGCAACCCATGGCTAAGCGGGAGAGTCGGTGAGCAGTTCTTC. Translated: CASNPWLSGRVGEQFF.

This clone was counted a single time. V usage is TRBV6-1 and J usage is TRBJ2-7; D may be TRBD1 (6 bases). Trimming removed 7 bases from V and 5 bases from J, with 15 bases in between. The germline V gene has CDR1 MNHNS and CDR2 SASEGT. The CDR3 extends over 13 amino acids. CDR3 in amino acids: CASTGTGSDEQYF. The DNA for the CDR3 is TGTGCCAGCACGGGAACAGGGAGCGACGAGCAGTACTTC.

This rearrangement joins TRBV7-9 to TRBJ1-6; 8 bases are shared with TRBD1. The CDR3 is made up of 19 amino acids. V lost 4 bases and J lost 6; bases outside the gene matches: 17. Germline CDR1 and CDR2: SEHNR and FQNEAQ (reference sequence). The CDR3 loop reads CASSSSLTGAAVGNSPLHF. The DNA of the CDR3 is TGTGCCAGCAGCTCGTCCTTGACAGGGGCCGCCGTGGGTAATTCACCCCTCCACTTT. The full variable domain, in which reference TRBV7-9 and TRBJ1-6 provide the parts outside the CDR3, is DTGVSQNPRHKITKRGQNVTFRCDPISEHNRLYWYRQTLGQGPEFLTYFQNEAQLEKSRLLSDRFSAERPKGSFSTLEIQRTEQGDSAMYLCASSSSLTGAAVGNSPLHFGNGTRLTVT.

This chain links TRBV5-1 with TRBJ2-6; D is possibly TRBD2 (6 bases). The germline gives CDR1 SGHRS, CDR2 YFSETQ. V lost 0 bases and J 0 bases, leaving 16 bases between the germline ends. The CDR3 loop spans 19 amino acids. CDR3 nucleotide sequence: TGCGCCAGCAGCTTGGGTCCCCCGTGGGGGGACTCTGGGGCCAACGTCCTGACTTTC. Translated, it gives CASSLGPPWGDSGANVLTF. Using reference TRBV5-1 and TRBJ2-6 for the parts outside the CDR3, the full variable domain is KAGVTQTPRYLIKTRGQQVTLSCSPISGHRSVSWYQQTPGQGLQFLFEYFSETQRNKGNFPGRFSGRQFSNSRSEMNVSTLELGDSALYLCASSLGPPWGDSGANVLTFGAGSRLTVL.

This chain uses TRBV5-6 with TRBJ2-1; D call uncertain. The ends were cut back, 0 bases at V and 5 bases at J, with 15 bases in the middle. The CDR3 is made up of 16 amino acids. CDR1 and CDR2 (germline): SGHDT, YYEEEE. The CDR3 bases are TGTGCCAGCAGCTTGGGTGGAGTTGTACGGAACAATGAGCAGTTCTTC. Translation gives CASSLGGVVRNNEQFF.

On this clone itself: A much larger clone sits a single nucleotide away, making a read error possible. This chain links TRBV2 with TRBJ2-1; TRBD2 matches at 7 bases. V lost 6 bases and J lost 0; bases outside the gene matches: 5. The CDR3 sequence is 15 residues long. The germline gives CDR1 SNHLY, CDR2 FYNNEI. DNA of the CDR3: TGTGCCAGCAGCTCCGGGACTAACTCCTACAATGAGCAGTTCTTC. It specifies CASSSGTNSYNEQFF.

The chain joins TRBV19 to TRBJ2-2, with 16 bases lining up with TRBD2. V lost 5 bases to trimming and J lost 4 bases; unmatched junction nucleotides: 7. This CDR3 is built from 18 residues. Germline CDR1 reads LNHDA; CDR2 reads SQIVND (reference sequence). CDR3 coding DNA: TGTGCCAGTAGTTTCCCGGGACTAGCGGGAGGGAGCACCGGGGAGCTGTTTTTT. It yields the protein CASSFPGLAGGSTGELFF.

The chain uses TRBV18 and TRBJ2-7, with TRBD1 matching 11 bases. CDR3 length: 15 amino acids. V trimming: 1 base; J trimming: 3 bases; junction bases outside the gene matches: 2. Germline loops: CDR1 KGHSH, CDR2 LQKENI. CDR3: CASSPLGTGGYEQYF. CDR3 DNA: TGTGCCAGCTCACCACTTGGGACAGGGGGCTACGAGCAGTACTTC.

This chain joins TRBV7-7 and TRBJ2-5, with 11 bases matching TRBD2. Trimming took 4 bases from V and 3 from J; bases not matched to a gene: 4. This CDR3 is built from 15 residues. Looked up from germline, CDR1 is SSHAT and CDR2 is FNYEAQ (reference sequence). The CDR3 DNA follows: TGTGCCAGCAGCTCGCCGACTAGCGGGAAAGAGACCCAGTACTTC. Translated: CASSSPTSGKETQYF.

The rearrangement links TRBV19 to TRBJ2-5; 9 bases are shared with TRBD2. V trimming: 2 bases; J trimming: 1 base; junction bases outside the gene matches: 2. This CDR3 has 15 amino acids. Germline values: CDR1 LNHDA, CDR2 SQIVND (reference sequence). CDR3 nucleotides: TGTGCCAGTAGTATACGGACTAGCGCCCAAGAGACCCAGTACTTC. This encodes CASSIRTSAQETQYF.

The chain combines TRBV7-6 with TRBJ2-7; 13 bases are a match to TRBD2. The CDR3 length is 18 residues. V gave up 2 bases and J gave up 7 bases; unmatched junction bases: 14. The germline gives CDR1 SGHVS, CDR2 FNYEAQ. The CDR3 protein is CASSLYTSGRADLSEQYF. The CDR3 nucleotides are TGTGCCAGCAGCTTATATACTAGCGGGAGGGCAGATTTATCGGAGCAGTACTTC.

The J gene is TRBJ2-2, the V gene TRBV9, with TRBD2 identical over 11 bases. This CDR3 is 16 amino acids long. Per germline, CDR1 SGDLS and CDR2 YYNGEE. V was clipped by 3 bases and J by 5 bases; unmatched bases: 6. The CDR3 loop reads CASSGTSGSVTGELFF. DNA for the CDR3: TGTGCCAGCAGCGGCACTAGCGGGAGTGTGACCGGGGAGCTGTTTTTT.

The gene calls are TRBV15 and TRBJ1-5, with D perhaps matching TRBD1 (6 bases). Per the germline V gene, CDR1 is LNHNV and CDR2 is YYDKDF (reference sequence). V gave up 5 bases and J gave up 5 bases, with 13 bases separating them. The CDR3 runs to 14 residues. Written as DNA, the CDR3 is TGTGCCACCAGCGTTGGGGGGGGCTATCAGCCCCAGCATTTT. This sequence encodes CATSVGGGYQPQHF.

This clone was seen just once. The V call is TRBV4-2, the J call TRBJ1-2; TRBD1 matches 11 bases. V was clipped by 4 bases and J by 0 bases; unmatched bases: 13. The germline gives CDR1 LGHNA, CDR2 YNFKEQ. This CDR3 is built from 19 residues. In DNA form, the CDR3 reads TGTGCCAGCAGCCCCCTCCCCGGGACAGGGGGAGGGCCTAACTATGGCTACACCTTC. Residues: CASSPLPGTGGGPNYGYTF.

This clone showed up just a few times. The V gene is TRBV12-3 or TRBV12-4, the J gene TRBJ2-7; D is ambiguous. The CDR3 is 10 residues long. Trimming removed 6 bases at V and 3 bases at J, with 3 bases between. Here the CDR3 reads CASSLYEQYF. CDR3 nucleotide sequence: TGTGCCAGCAGCCTCTACGAGCAGTACTTC.

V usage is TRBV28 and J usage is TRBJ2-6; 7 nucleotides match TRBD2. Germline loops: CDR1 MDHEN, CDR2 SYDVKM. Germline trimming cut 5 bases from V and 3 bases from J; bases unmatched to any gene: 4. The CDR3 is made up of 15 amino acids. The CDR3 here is CASSPPGGGANVLTF. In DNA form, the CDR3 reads TGTGCCAGCAGTCCGCCGGGAGGTGGGGCCAACGTCCTGACTTTC.

DNA for the CDR3: TGCGCCAGCAGCTCACCGGGACAAAGGAACACTGAAGCTTTCTTT. Translated: CASSSPGQRNTEAFF. This sequence joins TRBV5-1 and TRBJ1-1; D may be TRBD1 (6 bases). Per germline, CDR1 SGHRS and CDR2 YFSETQ. This CDR3 spans 15 amino acids. V gave up 3 bases and J gave up 1 base, with 13 bases separating them.

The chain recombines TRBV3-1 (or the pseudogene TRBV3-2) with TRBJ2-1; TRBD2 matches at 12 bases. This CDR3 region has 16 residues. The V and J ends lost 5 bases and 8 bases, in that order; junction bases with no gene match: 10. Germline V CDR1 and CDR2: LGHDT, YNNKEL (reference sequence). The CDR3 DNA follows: TGTGCCAGCAGCAATGAGAGACTAGCGGGAGTATATGAGCAGTTCTTC. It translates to CASSNERLAGVYEQFF.

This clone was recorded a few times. The CDR3 region is CASSASTSGGSYEQYF. CDR3 DNA sequence: TGCGCCAGCAGCGCCTCGACTAGCGGGGGCTCGTACGAGCAGTACTTC. The J gene is TRBJ2-7, the V gene TRBV5-1; 12 nucleotides agree with TRBD2. The CDR3 is 16 residues long. Germline loops: CDR1 SGHRS, CDR2 YFSETQ. The junction had 9 bases not matched to a gene; V was cut back by 4 bases and J by 4 bases.

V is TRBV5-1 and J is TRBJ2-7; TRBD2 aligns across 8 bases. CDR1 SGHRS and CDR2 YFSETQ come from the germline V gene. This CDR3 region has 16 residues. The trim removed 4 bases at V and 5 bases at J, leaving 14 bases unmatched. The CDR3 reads CASSPQSRGLVHEQYF. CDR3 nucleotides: TGCGCCAGCAGCCCCCAAAGTCGGGGACTAGTACACGAGCAGTACTTC.

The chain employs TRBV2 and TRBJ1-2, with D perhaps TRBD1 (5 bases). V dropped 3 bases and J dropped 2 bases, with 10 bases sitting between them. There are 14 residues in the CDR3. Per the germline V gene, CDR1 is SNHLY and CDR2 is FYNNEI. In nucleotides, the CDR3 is TGTGCCAGCAGTGATTTTCAGGGAAACTATGGCTACACCTTC. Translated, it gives CASSDFQGNYGYTF.

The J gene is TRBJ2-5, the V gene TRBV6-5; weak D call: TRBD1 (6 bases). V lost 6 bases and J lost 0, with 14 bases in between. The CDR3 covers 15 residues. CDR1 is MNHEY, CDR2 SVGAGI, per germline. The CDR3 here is CASRTGQLDQETQYF. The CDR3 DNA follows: TGTGCCAGCAGAACTGGACAGCTAGACCAAGAGACCCAGTACTTC.

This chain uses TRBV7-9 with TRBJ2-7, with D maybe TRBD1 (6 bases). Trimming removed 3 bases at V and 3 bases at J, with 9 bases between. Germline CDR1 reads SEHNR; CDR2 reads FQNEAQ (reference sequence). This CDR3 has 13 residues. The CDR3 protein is CASSLLQGYEQYF. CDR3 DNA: TGTGCCAGCAGCTTGTTACAGGGCTACGAGCAGTACTTC.